The 13 T cell receptor beta chains below all came from one sample that was sequenced in a study of breast tumors, draining lymph nodes, adjacent tissues. TCRdb re-called the multiplex PCR reads with MiXCR, one entry per CDR3 protein. The table includes 120,000 or so distinct CDR3 sequences, nearly 20% detected once. Axillary draining lymph nodes of breast cancer patients supplied the node samples. Input material: axillary lymph node tissue. The receptors derive from a female donor with breast cancer. Some clones in this sample may be carry-over from other donors' samples.

This clonotype was detected ten times or more. The J gene is TRBJ2-7, the V gene TRBV28; 9 nucleotides match TRBD2. This CDR3 spans 15 amino acids. Germline values: CDR1 MDHEN, CDR2 SYDVKM. The J segment lost 4 bases and the V segment lost 2 bases, leaving 6 bases of the junction unmatched. Here the CDR3 DNA reads TGTGCCAGCAGTTTAGGTGGTAGCGGGAGATACGAGCAGTACTTC. It is translated as CASSLGGSGRYEQYF.

This clonotype was seen ten or more times. The chain links TRBV15 to TRBJ2-2; perhaps TRBD1 as D (6 bases). This CDR3 comprises 16 residues. CDR1 is LNHNV and CDR2 is YYDKDF in the germline V gene (reference sequence). Deletions cut 1 base from V and 1 base from J, with 10 bases between. The CDR3 DNA sequence: TGTGCCACCAGCAGAGCAGACAGGCGGAACACCGGGGAGCTGTTTTTT. This sequence encodes CATSRADRRNTGELFF.

This clonotype was seen repeatedly, ten times or more. This rearrangement joins TRBV24-1 to TRBJ2-1, with a possible D match to TRBD1 (6 bases). In germline, CDR1 is KGHDR, CDR2 SFDVKD. This CDR3 is 13 amino acids long. V lost 12 bases and J 5 bases, leaving 16 bases between the germline ends. This chain's CDR3 is CASGTLDNNEQFF. Written as DNA, the CDR3 is TGTGCCTCTGGGACATTAGACAACAATGAGCAGTTCTTC.

In this sample, this clonotype turned up many times. The CDR3: CASRGEYEQYF. The CDR3 nucleotides are TGCGCCAGCAGGGGGGAGTACGAGCAGTACTTC. The rearrangement links TRBV5-1 to TRBJ2-7, with D perhaps given as TRBD1 or TRBD2 (5 bases each). V dropped 5 bases and J dropped 4 bases, with 7 bases sitting between them. The germline gives CDR1 SGHRS, CDR2 YFSETQ. This CDR3 is 11 amino acids long.

As regards this clonotype: A read error may produce the germline difference seen at one junction end. This sequence joins TRBV20-1 and TRBJ2-1; TRBD1 aligns across 12 bases. CDR3 length equals 15 residues. Germline CDR1 reads DFQATT; CDR2 reads SNEGSKA (reference sequence). The chain's CDR3 is CSASPGTGGGDERFF. CDR3 in DNA: TGCAGTGCTAGCCCCGGGACAGGGGGCGGCGATGAGCGGTTCTTC.

In its sample, this clonotype was seen a few times. A read error is possible here, since a much larger clone lies one base away. The V gene is TRBV7-6, the J gene TRBJ2-5; 10 bases line up with TRBD1. The CDR3 runs 16 residues. J lost 5 bases, V lost 0 bases, and 6 bases had no gene match. CDR1 is SGHVS, CDR2 FNYEAQ, per germline. The CDR3 nucleotides are TGTGCCAGCAGCTTAGCAGGGACAGGGGTTAGCGAGACCCAGTACTTC. Its protein product is CASSLAGTGVSETQYF.

The sample holds many counts of this clonotype. The rearrangement joins TRBV20-1 to TRBJ2-5; 7 bases are shared with TRBD2. This CDR3 comprises 15 residues. The J segment lost 2 bases and the V segment lost 4 bases, leaving 10 bases of the junction unmatched. CDR1 DFQATT and CDR2 SNEGSKA come from the germline V gene (reference sequence). This CDR3 is CSAIGVPAGQETQYF. In DNA form, the CDR3 reads TGCAGTGCTATCGGGGTACCAGCGGGGCAAGAGACCCAGTACTTC.

This clonotype appeared once. This clone may be a read error of a much larger clone one base away. The chain joins TRBV25-1 to TRBJ2-6; possibly TRBD1 for D (6 bases). The CDR3 spans 19 residues. Trimming removed 4 bases at V and 0 bases at J, with 19 bases between. Germline V gives CDR1 MGHDK, CDR2 SYGVNS. The CDR3 reads CASSGLTRGRGSGANVLTF. The CDR3, as DNA: TGTGCCAGCAGTGGCCTTACCCGGGGCAGGGGCTCTGGGGCCAACGTCCTGACTTTC.

The V call is TRBV9, the J call TRBJ2-1; 8 nucleotides line up with TRBD2. The CDR3 is 16 amino acids. In germline, CDR1 is SGDLS, CDR2 YYNGEE. The junction had 14 bases not matched to a gene; V was cut back by 4 bases and J by 8 bases. CDR3: CASSPRRGSGDDEQFF. DNA of the CDR3: TGTGCCAGCAGCCCCCGGAGGGGTAGCGGGGACGATGAGCAGTTCTTC.

The rearrangement links TRBV20-1 to TRBJ1-2; D might be TRBD1 (5 bases). V lost 4 bases and J 2 bases, leaving 20 bases between the germline ends. CDR3 length: 16 amino acids. Germline V gene sequence: CDR1 DFQATT, CDR2 SNEGSKA (reference sequence). The CDR3 sequence: CSAMGLAEETNYGYTF. DNA of the CDR3: TGCAGTGCTATGGGACTGGCTGAAGAGACCAACTATGGCTACACCTTC.

At least ten counts were recorded for this clonotype. The rearrangement joins TRBV3-1 to TRBJ2-7, with unresolved D. CDR3 length equals 12 residues. CDR1 and CDR2 (germline): LGHDT, YNNKEL (reference sequence). The V gene lost 3 bases and the J gene lost 6 bases, with 9 bases spanning the gap. The CDR3 reads CASSQSSGEQYF. In DNA, the CDR3 is TGTGCCAGCAGCCAGAGCTCGGGCGAGCAGTACTTC.

Many counts were recorded for this clonotype. This chain connects TRBV19 to TRBJ2-1; 11 bases are shared with TRBD2. The length of the CDR3 is 12 residues. Per the germline V gene, CDR1 is LNHDA and CDR2 is SQIVND (reference sequence). The J segment lost 15 bases and the V segment lost 5 bases, leaving 6 bases of the junction unmatched. The CDR3 nucleotides read TGTGCCAGTAGTTCGACTAGCGGGGTTGGGTTCTTC. This sequence encodes CASSSTSGVGFF. Combining the CDR3 with reference TRBV19 and TRBJ2-1 gives the whole variable domain DGGITQSPKYLFRKEGQNVTLSCEQNLNHDAMYWYRQDPGQGLRLIYYSQIVNDFQKGDIAEGYSVSREKKESFPLTVTSAQKNPTAFYLCASSSTSGVGFFGPGTRLTVL.

This clonotype was observed many times. The chain uses TRBV6-1 and TRBJ2-3; D gene uncertain. This CDR3 has 12 amino acids. Trimming removed 7 bases at V and 4 bases at J, with 9 bases between. Germline V gives CDR1 MNHNS, CDR2 SASEGT. CDR3 sequence reads: CASTALADTQYF. The CDR3, as DNA: TGTGCCAGCACCGCCTTGGCAGATACGCAGTATTTT.